This T cell receptor (beta chain) was captured by sequencing in a study of blood T cell repertoires in COVID-19. Study-level information: Sites in the United States, Italy and Spain provided acute and convalescent COVID-19 samples.

CDR1 and CDR2 (germline): MNHEY, SVGAGI. V was pared by 0 bases and J by 4 bases, with 3 bases of the junction left unmatched. The CDR3 spans 15 residues. Study processing details: Scientists estimated how many nucleated cells there were by amplifying reference gene primers. The table came from immunoSEQ multiplex PCR; TCRdb's copy has only in-frame clones and leaves some out. From that table come the V and J calls and clone size; the DNA was used to work out D and trimming. The profile covers roughly 250,000 clones, with 65% to 90% appearing a single time and 4% to 5% taken by the ten largest. Sequencing used peripheral blood. The receptor comes from a woman aged 70-85 years with acute or convalescent COVID-19. The chain is built from TRBV6-5 and TRBJ2-7, with 10 bases fitting TRBD2. CDR3 in DNA: TGTGCCAGCAGTTACTCCGGGACTAGCGATTACGAGCAGTACTTC. This gives the protein CASSYSGTSDYEQYF.